This TCR beta chain was sequenced for a study of T-cell reconstitution after alpha-beta-depleted transplantation in children. This clonotype showed up many times. For TCRbeta, the library was prepared with unique molecular identifiers. TCRdb ran MiXCR on the PCR reads and lists one entry per CDR3 protein. The table has about 190,000 distinct CDR3 sequences, about 6.4% seen once. This specimen was PBMCs from the stem cell graft donor, taken from the stem cell graft. This sequence originates from a human donor who donated a stem cell graft to a child with Wiskott-Aldrich syndrome.

CDR3 DNA sequence: TGTGCCACCAGTGAACGAGACCCCACAGATACGCAGTATTTT. Residues: CATSERDPTDTQYF. The chain employs TRBV24-1 and TRBJ2-3; D remains unclear. Germline CDR1 reads KGHDR; CDR2 reads SFDVKD. This CDR3 spans 14 amino acids. The V end lost 4 bases, the J end lost 2 bases, and 9 bases lay between the germline ends.